Listed here is a single T cell receptor (beta chain). This clonotype has a handful of counts. It has no known antigen specificity. No much larger clone exists at a distance of one base, and base qualities are not known. These data belong to a study of human T cells and chemical hapten exposure (dated by TCRdb to the early 2020s). About the investigation overall: For sensitization, 2% DPC in acetone was applied to a 2 cm by 2 cm area of upper inner arm skin. Weekly therapeutic DPC doses were additionally applied to the scalp of patients throughout the approximately 24-week study period. Patch testing on the upper back used Finn chambers containing 0.01% DPC, with scoring done after 6 days according to International Contact Dermatitis Research Group standards. The patient cohort, mostly female, included alopecia areata with under or over 50% scalp involvement, alopecia totalis and alopecia universalis. Libraries were combined into a pool for sequencing, and differences in TCR yield between samples came mainly from small differences in library volumes within the pool. In alopecia patients, the study followed how the peripheral blood TCR repertoire changed in vivo over primary and secondary sensitization to diphenylcyclopropenone (DPC), a hapten. Blood was sampled from patients pre-sensitization (week 0) and at 2, 6 and about 24 weeks after DPC sensitization. About 29 alopecia patients gave blood for TCR sequencing at one to four time points (pre-sensitization, 2, 6 and 24 weeks). General findings and caveats noted by the study authors: The number of TCRs above 1 in 1000 frequency did not change with DPC sensitization; there was no evidence of global repertoire structure alterations. After repeated subsampling, the strength of the expansion versus patch-test correlation and the threshold at which it became significant changed. A positive correlation was found between the number of PT1 expanded TCRs and patch test score, with significance reached at thresholds 8, 16 and 32 but not 4. Significantly more large CDR3 similarity clusters were formed by expanded TCRs than by pre-sensitization or healthy control sets, consistent with antigen-driven responses. Because all patients had alopecia, a presumed autoimmune disease, the immune response of the patients might differ from that of healthy individuals.

The method behind the library was RACE. The sample was run on a NextSeq 500. Library preparation attached unique molecular identifiers to individual cDNA molecules for quantitative, reproducible TCR counting. Each blood RNA sample was used to sequence both TCR alpha and TCR beta chains. For the original study's pipeline: Samples had a median of about 96,000 TCRs, with a range from about 23,224 to 700,000. V, J and CDR3 annotation of the TCR reads was carried out using the Decombinator software suite. For PS versus PT1 abundance plots, all samples were subsampled to the same number of TCRs (28,000). TCRs were defined as expanded if absent before sensitization and observed at least eight times at the 2-week time point. TCRdb reprocessed the public reads (quality trimming at Q25 with fastp, clone calling with MiXCR) and kept in-frame beta chains. A single entry per CDR3 protein holds the most common genes and DNA from its merged rows. Clone size and V and J calls follow TCRdb, not the original study. Within this sample are around 300,000 distinct CDR3 sequences, with about 5% of them counted one time only. The top ten constitute under 9.5% of the sample.

The time point label here, explained by the study, means: pre-sensitization, week 0. The treatment or condition label, as the study defines it: therapeutic diphenylcyclopropenone sensitization with weekly scalp DPC. At every patch-test visit, the blood draw took place before the patch test was put on. Eligible patients were aged 18 to 70, diagnosed with alopecia, deemed suitable for DPC therapy, and excluded if pregnant. Total RNA was extracted from unfractionated whole blood collected in Tempus Blood RNA tubes. The germline V gene supplies CDR1 SGHDT and CDR2 YYEEEE. Trimming accounts for 7 bases at V and 0 bases at J, while the number of junction bases matched to no gene is 11. The CDR3 sequence holds 16 residues, the cysteine and phenylalanine included. Left in the record is the CDR3 DNA by itself, 48 bases read in frame from the first base.

The sequencing used whole blood, collected in connection with sensitization to the hapten diphenylcyclopropenone (DPC). The receptor was isolated from a woman under 30 with alopecia areata. Some clones in this sample may be carry-over from other donors' samples. The rearrangement combines TRBV5-6 with TRBJ2-5, and 8 bases in between align with TRBD2. The CDR3 reads CASLKMGGGYQETQYF. The bases read TGTGCCAGCTTAAAGATGGGCGGGGGGTACCAAGAGACCCAGTACTTC. Supplemented by the reference TRBV5-6 and TRBJ2-5 proteins around the CDR3, the complete variable domain is DAGVTQSPTHLIKTRGQQVTLRCSPKSGHDTVSWYQQALGQGPQFIFQYYEEEERQRGNFPDRFSGHQFPNYSSELNVNALLLGDSALYLCASLKMGGGYQETQYFGPGTRLLVL.